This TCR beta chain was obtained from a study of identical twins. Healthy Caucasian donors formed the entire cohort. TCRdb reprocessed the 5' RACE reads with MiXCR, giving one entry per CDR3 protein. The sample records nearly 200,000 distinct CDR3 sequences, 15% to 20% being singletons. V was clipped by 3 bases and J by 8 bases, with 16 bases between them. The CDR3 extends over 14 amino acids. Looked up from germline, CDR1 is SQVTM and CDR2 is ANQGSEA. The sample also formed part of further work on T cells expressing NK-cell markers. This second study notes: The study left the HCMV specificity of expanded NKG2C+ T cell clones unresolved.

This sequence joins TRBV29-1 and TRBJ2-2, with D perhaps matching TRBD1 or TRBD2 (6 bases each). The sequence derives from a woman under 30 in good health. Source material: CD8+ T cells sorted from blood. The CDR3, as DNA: TGCAGCGTTGATTCGGGGGCTTCCGGGGGGGAGCTGTTTTTT. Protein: CSVDSGASGGELFF.